The TCR beta chain under discussion was sequenced for a study of shared clonotypes between healthy human individuals. Overall study context: Researchers assigned three CD4 naive, three CD4 memory, two CD8 naive and one CD8 memory plate to each donor.

Whole-study results and caveats: Naive subsets, compared against memory subsets, generally had larger estimated richness values. A handful of donors showed sharing of around 5.3% of naive CD4 clonotypes.

This clone was found a few times. Its target is unknown. Germline trimming cut 7 bases from V and 7 bases from J; bases unmatched to any gene: 10. CDR1 is SNHLY, CDR2 FYNNEI, per germline. This CDR3 comprises 15 residues. The assay was immunoSEQ multiplex PCR, and TCRdb's table has in-frame clones only and misses some. The table shows hundreds of thousands of clones, with approximately 75% occurring only once. Sequenced material: memory CD4+ T cells sorted from blood. The subset: CD45RA-negative fraction. The clonotype originates from a woman aged 30 to 39 in good health. The chain links TRBV2 to TRBJ2-1; TRBD1 matches 10 bases. The CDR3: CASNSRGQGMNEQFF. The CDR3 region has the DNA TGTGCCAGCAATAGTAGGGGACAGGGGATGAATGAGCAGTTCTTC.